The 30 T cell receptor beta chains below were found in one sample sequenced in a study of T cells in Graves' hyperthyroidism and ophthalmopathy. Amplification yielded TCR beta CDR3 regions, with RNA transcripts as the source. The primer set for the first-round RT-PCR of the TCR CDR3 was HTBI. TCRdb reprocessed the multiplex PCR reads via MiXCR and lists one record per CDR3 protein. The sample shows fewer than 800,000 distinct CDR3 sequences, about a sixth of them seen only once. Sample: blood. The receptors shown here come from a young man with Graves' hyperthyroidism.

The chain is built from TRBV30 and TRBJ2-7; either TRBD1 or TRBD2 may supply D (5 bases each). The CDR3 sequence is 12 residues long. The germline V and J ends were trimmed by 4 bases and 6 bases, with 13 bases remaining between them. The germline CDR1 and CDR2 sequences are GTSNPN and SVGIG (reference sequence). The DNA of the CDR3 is TGTGCCTGGAAGGGGACGGATCCCGAGCAGTACTTC. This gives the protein CAWKGTDPEQYF.

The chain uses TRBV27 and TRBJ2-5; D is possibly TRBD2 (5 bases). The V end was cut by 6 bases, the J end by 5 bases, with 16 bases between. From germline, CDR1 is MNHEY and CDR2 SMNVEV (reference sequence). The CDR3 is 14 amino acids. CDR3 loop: CASRSRGLRETQYF. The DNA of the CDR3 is TGTGCCAGCAGATCTCGTGGACTTAGGGAGACCCAGTACTTC.

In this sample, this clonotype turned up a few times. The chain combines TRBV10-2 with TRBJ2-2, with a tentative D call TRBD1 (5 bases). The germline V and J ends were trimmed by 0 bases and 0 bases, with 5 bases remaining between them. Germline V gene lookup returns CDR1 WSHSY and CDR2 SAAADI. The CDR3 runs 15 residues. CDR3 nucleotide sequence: TGCGCCAGCAGTGAGTCCAGGGCGAACACCGGGGAGCTGTTTTTT. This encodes CASSESRANTGELFF.

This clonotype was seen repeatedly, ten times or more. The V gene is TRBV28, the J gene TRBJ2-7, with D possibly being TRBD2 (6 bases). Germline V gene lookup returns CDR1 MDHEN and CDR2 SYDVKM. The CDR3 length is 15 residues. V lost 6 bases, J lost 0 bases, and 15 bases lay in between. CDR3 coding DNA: TGTGCCAGCAGCCGGGGGATGGATAACTCCTACGAGCAGTACTTC. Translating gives CASSRGMDNSYEQYF.

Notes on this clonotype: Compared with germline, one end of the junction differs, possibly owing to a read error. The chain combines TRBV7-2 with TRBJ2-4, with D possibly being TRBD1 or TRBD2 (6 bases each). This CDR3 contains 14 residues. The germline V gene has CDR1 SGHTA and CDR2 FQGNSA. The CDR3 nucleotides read TGTGCCAGCGGAAGCTTGGCGGGAAGGGACATTCGGTACTTC. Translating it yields CASGSLAGRDIRYF. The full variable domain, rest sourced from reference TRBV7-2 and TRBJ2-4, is GAGVSQSPSNKVTEKGKDVELRCDPISGHTALYWYRQSLGQGLEFLIYFQGNSAPDKSGLPSDRFSAERTGGSVSTLTIQRTQQEDSAVYLCASGSLAGRDIRYFGAGTRLSVL.

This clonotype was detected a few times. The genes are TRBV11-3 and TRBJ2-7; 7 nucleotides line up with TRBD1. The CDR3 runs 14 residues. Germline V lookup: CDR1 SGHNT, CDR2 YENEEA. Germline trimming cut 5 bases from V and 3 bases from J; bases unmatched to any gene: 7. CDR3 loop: CASSPGTEYYEQYF. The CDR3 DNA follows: TGTGCCAGCAGCCCCGGGACAGAATACTACGAGCAGTACTTC.

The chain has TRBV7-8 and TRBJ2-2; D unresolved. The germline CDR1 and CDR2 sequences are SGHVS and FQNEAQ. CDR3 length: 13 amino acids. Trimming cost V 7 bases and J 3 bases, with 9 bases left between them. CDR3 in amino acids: CASNPPDTGELFF. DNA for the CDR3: TGTGCCAGCAACCCCCCCGACACCGGGGAGCTGTTTTTT. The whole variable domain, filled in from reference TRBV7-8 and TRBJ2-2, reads GAGVSQSPRYKVAKRGQDVALRCDPISGHVSLFWYQQALGQGPEFLTYFQNEAQLDKSGLPSDRFFAERPEGSVSTLKIQRTQQEDSAVYLCASNPPDTGELFFGEGSRLTVL.

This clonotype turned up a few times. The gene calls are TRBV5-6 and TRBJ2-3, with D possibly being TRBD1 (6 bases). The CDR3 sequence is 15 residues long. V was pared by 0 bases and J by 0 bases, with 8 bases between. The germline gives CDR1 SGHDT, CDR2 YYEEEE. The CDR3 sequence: CASSLVDRSTDTQYF. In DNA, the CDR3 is TGTGCCAGCAGCTTGGTTGACAGGAGCACAGATACGCAGTATTTT.

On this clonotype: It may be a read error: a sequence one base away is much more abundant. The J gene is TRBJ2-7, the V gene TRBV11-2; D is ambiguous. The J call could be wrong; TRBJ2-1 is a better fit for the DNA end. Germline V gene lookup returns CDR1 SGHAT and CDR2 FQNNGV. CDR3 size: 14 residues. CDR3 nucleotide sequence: TGTGCCAGCAGCTCACCAAGTGACCGTTACGAGCAGTTCTTC. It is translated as CASSSPSDRYEQFF.

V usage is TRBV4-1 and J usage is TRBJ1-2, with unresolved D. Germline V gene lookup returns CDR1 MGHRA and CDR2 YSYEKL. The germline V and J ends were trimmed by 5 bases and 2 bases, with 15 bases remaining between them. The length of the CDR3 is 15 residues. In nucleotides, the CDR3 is TGCGCCAGCAGCAGGATTGAACGGGGAAACTATGGCTACACCTTC. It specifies CASSRIERGNYGYTF.

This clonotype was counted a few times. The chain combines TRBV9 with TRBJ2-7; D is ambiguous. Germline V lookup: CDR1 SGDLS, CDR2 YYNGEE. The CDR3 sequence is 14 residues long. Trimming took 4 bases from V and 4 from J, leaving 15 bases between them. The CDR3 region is CASSPVDNRYEQYF. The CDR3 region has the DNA TGTGCCAGCAGCCCGGTCGACAACCGGTACGAGCAGTACTTC.

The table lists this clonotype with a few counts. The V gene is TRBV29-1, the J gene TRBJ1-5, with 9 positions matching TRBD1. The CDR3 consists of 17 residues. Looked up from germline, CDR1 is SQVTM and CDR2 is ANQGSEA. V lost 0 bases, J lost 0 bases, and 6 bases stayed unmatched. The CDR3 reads CSVEDYGDRDSNQPQHF. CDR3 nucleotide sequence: TGCAGCGTTGAAGACTATGGGGACAGGGATAGCAATCAGCCCCAGCATTTT.

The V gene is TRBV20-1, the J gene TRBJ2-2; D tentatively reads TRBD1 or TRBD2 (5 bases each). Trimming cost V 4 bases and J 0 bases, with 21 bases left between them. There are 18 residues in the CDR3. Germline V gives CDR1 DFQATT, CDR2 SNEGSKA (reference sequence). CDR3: CSAISRGRSPSNTGELFF. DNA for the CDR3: TGCAGTGCTATTAGCCGGGGACGGTCCCCATCGAACACCGGGGAGCTGTTTTTT.

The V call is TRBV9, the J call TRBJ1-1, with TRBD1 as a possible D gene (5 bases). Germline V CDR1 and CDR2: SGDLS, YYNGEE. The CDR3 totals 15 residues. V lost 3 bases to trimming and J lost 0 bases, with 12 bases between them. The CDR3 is CASSDGHHMNTEAFF. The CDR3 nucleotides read TGTGCCAGCAGCGATGGACACCACATGAACACTGAAGCTTTCTTT.

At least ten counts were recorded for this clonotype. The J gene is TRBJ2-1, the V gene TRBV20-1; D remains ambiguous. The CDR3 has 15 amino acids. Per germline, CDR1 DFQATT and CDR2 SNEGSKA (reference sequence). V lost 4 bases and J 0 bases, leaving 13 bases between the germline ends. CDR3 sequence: CSAILHRSSYNEQFF. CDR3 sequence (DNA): TGCAGTGCTATCCTACACAGAAGCTCCTACAATGAGCAGTTCTTC.

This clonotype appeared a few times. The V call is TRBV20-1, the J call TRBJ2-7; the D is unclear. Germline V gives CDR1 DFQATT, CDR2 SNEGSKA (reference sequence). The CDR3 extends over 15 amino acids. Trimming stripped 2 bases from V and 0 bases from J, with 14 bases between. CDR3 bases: TGCAGTGCTAGAAGTAATACGGAGAGCTCCTACGAGCAGTACTTC. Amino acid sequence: CSARSNTESSYEQYF.

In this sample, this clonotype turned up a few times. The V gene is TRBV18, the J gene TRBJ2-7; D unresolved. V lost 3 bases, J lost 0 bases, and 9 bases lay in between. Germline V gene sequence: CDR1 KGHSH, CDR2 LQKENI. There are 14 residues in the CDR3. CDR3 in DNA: TGTGCCAGCTCACCGTCGACCGACTCCTACGAGCAGTACTTC. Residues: CASSPSTDSYEQYF.

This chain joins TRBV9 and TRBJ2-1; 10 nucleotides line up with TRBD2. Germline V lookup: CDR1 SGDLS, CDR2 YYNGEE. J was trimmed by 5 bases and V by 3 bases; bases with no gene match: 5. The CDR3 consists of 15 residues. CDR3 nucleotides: TGTGCCAGCAGCGAACTAGCGGGGTTTAACAATGAGCAGTTCTTC. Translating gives CASSELAGFNNEQFF.

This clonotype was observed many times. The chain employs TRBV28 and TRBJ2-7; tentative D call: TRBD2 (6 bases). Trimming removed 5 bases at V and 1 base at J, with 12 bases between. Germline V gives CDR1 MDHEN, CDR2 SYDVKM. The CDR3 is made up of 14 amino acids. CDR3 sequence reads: CASSMVGGSYEQYF. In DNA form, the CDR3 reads TGTGCCAGCAGTATGGTGGGGGGTTCCTACGAGCAGTACTTC.

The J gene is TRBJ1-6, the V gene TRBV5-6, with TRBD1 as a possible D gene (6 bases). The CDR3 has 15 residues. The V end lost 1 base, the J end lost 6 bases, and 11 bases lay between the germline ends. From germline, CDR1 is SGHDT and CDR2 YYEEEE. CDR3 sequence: CASSLIRTANSPLHF. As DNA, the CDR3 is TGTGCCAGCAGCTTGATCAGGACAGCTAATTCACCCCTCCACTTT.

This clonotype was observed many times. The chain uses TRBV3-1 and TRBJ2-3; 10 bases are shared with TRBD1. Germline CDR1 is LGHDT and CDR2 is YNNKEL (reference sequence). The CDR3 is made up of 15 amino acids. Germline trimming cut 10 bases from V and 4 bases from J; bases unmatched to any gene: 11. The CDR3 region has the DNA TGTGCCACAGGACAGGGGGTTTTAGTGGCAGATACGCAGTATTTT. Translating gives CATGQGVLVADTQYF.

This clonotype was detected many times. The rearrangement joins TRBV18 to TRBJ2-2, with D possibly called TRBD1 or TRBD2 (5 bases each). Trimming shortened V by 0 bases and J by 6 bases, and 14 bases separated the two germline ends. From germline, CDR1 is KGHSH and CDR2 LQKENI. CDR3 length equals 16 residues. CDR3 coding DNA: TGTGCCAGCTCACCACCAAGCGGCACAGGTCCCGGGGAGCTGTTTTTT. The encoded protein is CASSPPSGTGPGELFF.

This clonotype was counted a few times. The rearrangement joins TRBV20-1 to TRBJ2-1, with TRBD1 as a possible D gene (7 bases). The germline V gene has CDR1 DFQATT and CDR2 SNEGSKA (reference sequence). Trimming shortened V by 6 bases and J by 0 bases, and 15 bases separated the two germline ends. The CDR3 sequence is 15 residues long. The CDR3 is CSARGAGRSYNEQFF. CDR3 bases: TGCAGTGCCAGGGGGGCGGGGCGCTCCTACAATGAGCAGTTCTTC.

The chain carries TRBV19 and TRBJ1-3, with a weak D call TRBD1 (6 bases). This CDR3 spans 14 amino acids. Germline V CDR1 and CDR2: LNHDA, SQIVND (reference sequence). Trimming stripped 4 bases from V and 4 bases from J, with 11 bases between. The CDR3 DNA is TGTGCCAGTAGTACAGACAGGTTCGGAAACACCATATATTTT. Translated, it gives CASSTDRFGNTIYF.

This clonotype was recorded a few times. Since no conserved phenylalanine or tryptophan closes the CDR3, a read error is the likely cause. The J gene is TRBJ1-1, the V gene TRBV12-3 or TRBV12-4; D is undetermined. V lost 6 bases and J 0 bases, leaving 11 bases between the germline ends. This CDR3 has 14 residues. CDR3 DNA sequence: TGTGCCAGCAGCCCCAACGGCTTGAACACTGAAGCTTTCCTT. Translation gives CASSPNGLNTEAFL.

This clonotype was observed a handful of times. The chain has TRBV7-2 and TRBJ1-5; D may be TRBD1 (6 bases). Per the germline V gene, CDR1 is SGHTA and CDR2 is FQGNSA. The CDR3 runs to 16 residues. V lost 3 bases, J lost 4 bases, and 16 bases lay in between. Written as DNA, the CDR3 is TGTGCCAGCAGCTTGGGACGACAGGAGGGTAATCAGCCCCAGCATTTT. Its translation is CASSLGRQEGNQPQHF.

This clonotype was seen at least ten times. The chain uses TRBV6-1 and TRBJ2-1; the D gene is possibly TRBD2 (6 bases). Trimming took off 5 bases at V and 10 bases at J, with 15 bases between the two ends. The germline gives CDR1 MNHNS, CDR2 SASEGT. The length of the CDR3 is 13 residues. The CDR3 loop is CASSPGGAGEQFF. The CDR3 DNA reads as TGTGCCAGCAGTCCCGGGGGAGCTGGGGAGCAGTTCTTC.

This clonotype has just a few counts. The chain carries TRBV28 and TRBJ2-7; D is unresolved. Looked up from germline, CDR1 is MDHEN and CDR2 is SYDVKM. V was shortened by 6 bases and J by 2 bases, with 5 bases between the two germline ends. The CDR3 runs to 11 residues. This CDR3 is CASRTTYEQYF. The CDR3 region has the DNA TGTGCCAGCAGAACAACCTACGAGCAGTACTTC.

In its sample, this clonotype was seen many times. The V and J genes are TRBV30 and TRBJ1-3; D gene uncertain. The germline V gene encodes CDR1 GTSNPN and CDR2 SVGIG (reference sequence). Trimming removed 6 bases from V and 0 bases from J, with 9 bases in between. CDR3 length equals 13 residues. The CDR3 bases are TGTGCCTGCGGCAGGCCCTCTGGAAACACCATATATTTT. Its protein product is CACGRPSGNTIYF.

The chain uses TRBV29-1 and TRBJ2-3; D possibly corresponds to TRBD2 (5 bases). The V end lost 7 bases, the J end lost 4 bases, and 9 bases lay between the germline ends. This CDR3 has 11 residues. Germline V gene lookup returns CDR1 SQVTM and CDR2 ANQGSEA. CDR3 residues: CSGVSADTQYF. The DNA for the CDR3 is TGCAGCGGGGTTAGCGCAGATACGCAGTATTTT.